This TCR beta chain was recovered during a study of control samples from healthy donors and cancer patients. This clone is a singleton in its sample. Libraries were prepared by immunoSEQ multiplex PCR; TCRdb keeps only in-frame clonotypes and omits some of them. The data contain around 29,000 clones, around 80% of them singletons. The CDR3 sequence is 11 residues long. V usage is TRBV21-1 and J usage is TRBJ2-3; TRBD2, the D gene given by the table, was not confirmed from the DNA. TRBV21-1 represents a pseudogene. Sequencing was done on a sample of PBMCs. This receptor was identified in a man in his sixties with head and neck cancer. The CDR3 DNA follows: TGTGCCAGCAGCTACGGGGATACGCAGTATTTT. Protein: CASSYGDTQYF.